This entry describes one TCR beta chain. How the authors handled the data: Amplified reference gene primers provided the basis for estimating nucleated cell counts. Measured with immunoSEQ multiplex PCR; TCRdb has only the in-frame clones, and not every one. For V, J and clone size, that table is used; D and trimming come from the DNA. Among fewer than 250,000 clones listed, 80% to 90% were seen once. There are 17 residues in the CDR3. Germline V gene data show CDR1 as LGHNA and CDR2 as YSLEER. V dropped 1 base and J dropped 1; count of bases not matched to a gene: 8. Enrollees, about 18 to 89 years old, lived in about two dozen US areas. The data stem from a study of blood T cell repertoires in COVID-19. Looking at the study overall: Some COVID-19 samples were acute and others convalescent; all came from the United States, Italy and Spain. Sample material is recorded as cDNA or gDNA derived from T cells, B-cell-depleted T cells, or PBMCs.

The receptor was isolated from a woman aged 40 to 49 with acute COVID-19. The sequencing sample was made of PBMCs or T cells enriched from blood (not recorded which). This chain joins TRBV4-3 and TRBJ1-1; TRBD1 matches at 8 bases. CDR3 loop: CASSQGLRGPANTEAFF. CDR3 DNA: TGCGCCAGCAGCCAAGGCCTCAGGGGGCCCGCGAACACTGAAGCTTTCTTT.